These T cell receptor beta chains were read from a single sample in a study of T cells after yellow fever vaccination. TCRdb fed the 5' RACE reads into MiXCR, producing one record per CDR3 protein. Of approximately 250,000 distinct CDR3 sequences listed, around 5.2% are singletons. This specimen consisted of CD4+ T cells sorted from PBMCs, obtained on the day of the yellow fever booster vaccination. The receptors here all came from a man aged 18-30 years who received the YFV17D yellow fever vaccine. The CDR3 runs from the conserved cysteine through the conserved F or W.

v_call: TRBV14
cdr3_aa: CASSQLGGARENEQFF

v_call: TRBV5-1
cdr3_aa: CASSLSVGSTDTQYF

v_call: TRBV6-6
cdr3_aa: CASSWGTKETQYF

v_call: TRBV2
cdr3_aa: CASSEGLATDTQYF

v_call: TRBV7-9
cdr3_aa: CASSSGQHYSNQPQHF

v_call: TRBV7-9
cdr3_aa: CASSSRTGYSYNSPLHF

v_call: TRBV5-4
cdr3_aa: CASSTEFNEKLFF

v_call: TRBV12-3/TRBV12-4
cdr3_aa: CASSYGGQLNSPLHF

v_call: TRBV11-2
cdr3_aa: CASSRQGAGVEYGYTF

v_call: TRBV21-1
cdr3_aa: CASRRRTATNEKLFF

v_call: TRBV7-2
cdr3_aa: CASSRNGGGRYGYTF

v_call: TRBV5-5
cdr3_aa: CASSTSRAYGYTF

v_call: TRBV18
cdr3_aa: CASSSGHDYEQYF

v_call: TRBV18
cdr3_aa: CASSYLQNYNEQFF

v_call: TRBV7-8
cdr3_aa: CASSLPGGSNEKLFF

v_call: TRBV20-1
cdr3_aa: CSGLTGFGTDTQYF

v_call: TRBV27
cdr3_aa: CASSPRVGGNQPQHF

v_call: TRBV18
cdr3_aa: CASSPPGRPYEQYF

v_call: TRBV5-5
cdr3_aa: CASRPLGPGQNTEAFF

v_call: TRBV10-1
cdr3_aa: CASSESRNSKNIQYF

v_call: TRBV12-3/TRBV12-4
cdr3_aa: CASSTSPGNTIYF

v_call: TRBV10-2
cdr3_aa: CASIPGGGTDTQYF

v_call: TRBV29-1
cdr3_aa: CSVVDRGGVDTQYF

v_call: TRBV19
cdr3_aa: CASSFGTAFYEQYF

v_call: TRBV9
cdr3_aa: CASSVEGEQFF

v_call: TRBV7-2
cdr3_aa: CASVSVGAGEQFF

v_call: TRBV4-3
cdr3_aa: CASSQSGDQETQYF

v_call: TRBV7-3
cdr3_aa: CASREGPTGNEQFF

v_call: TRBV25-1
cdr3_aa: CASSEVRGPEKLFF

v_call: TRBV25-1
cdr3_aa: CASSVGGYTEAFF

v_call: TRBV20-1
cdr3_aa: CSARGRDTQYF

v_call: TRBV4-3
cdr3_aa: CASSQGRGVAEAFF

v_call: TRBV21-1
cdr3_aa: CASTPWGLQHF

v_call: TRBV6-1
cdr3_aa: CASSEGRINYGYTF

v_call: TRBV18
cdr3_aa: CASSPRDYRVGENSPLHF

v_call: TRBV7-2
cdr3_aa: CASSLPPGTSGGTQYF

v_call: TRBV3-1
cdr3_aa: CASSQEWAENTGELFF

v_call: TRBV4-1
cdr3_aa: CASSTAGLIPMNTEAFF

v_call: TRBV27
cdr3_aa: CASRGLAGGLVATGELFF

v_call: TRBV14
cdr3_aa: CASSQDIWGQNIQYF

v_call: TRBV5-1
cdr3_aa: CASSLVLAGGLNEQFF

v_call: TRBV7-3
cdr3_aa: CASSSLGGGELFF

v_call: TRBV29-1
cdr3_aa: CSVAAGSSGANVLTF

v_call: TRBV7-2
cdr3_aa: CASSQSVETQYF

v_call: TRBV10-2
cdr3_aa: CASSGTSGGAQSSYNEQFF